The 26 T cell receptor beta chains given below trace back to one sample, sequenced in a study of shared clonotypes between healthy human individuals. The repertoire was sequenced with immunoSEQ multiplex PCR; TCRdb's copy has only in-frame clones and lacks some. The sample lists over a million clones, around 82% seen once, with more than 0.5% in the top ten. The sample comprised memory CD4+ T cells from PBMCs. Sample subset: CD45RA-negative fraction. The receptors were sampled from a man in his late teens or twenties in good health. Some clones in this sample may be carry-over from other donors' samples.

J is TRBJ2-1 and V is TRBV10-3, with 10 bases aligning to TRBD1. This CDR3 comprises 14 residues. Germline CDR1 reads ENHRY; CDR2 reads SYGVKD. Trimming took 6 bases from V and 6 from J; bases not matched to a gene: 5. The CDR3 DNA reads TGTGCCATCAGAGGGACAGGGGAAGGCAATGAGCAGTTCTTC. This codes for CAIRGTGEGNEQFF.

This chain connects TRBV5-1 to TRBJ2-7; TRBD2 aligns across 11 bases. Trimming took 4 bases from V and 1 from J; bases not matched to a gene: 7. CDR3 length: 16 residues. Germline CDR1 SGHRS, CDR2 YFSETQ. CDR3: CASSRTSGLISYEQYF. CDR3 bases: TGCGCCAGCAGCCGGACTAGCGGGCTAATTTCCTACGAGCAGTACTTC.

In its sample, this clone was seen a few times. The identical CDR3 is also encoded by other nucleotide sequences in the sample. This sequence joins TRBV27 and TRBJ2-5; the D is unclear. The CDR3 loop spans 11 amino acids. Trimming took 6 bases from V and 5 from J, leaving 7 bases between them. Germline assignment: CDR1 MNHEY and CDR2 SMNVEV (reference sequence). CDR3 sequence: CASRSLETQYF. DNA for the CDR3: TGTGCCAGCAGATCCTTGGAGACCCAGTACTTC.

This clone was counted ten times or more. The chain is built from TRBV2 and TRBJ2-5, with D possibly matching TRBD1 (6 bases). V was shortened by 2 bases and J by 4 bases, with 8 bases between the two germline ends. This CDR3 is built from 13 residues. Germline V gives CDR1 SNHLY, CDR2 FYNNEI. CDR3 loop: CASSERRGETQYF. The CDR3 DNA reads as TGTGCCAGCAGTGAACGCAGGGGAGAGACCCAGTACTTC.

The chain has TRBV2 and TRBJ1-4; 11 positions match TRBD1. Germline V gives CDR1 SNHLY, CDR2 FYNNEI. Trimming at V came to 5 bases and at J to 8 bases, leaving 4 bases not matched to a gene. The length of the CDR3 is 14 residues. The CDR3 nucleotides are TGTGCCAGCAGTCTAAGGGACAGGGGGGAAAAACTGTTTTTT. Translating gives CASSLRDRGEKLFF.

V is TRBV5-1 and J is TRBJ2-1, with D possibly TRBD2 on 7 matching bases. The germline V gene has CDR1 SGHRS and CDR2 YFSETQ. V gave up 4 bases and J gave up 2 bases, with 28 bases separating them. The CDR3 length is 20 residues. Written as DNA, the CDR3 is TGCGCCAGCAGCCCCACAGGGAAGACTGGTGCGGGAGTGGCCTACAATGAGCAGTTCTTC. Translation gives CASSPTGKTGAGVAYNEQFF.

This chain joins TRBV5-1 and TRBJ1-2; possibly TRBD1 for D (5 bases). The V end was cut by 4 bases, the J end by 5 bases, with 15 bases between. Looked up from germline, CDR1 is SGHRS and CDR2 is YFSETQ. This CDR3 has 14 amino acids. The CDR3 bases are TGCGCCAGCAGCGACGGGGCGAGAGGGTATGGCTACACCTTC. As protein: CASSDGARGYGYTF.

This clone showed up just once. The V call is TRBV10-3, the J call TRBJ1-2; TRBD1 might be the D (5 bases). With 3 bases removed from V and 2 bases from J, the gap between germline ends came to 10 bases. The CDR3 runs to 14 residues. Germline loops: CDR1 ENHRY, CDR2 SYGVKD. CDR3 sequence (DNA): TGTGCCATCAGTGATTTGACAGCAAACTATGGCTACACCTTC. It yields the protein CAISDLTANYGYTF.

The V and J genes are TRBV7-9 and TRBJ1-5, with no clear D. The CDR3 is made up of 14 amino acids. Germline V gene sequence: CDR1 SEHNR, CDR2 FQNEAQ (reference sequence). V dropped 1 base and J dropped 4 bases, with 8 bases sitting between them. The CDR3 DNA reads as TGTGCCAGCAGCTTAGGGACGGATAATCAGCCCCAGCATTTT. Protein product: CASSLGTDNQPQHF.

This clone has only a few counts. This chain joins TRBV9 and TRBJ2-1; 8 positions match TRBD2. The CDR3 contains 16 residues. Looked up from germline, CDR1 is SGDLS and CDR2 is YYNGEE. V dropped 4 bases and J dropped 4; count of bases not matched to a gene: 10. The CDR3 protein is CASSPSDGGRYNEQFF. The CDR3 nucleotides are TGTGCCAGCAGCCCCTCAGATGGCGGGAGGTACAATGAGCAGTTCTTC. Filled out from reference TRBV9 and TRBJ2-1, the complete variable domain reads DSGVTQTPKHLITATGQRVTLRCSPRSGDLSVYWYQQSLDQGLQFLIQYYNGEERAKGNILERFSAQQFPDLHSELNLSSLELGDSALYFCASSPSDGGRYNEQFFGPGTRLTVL.

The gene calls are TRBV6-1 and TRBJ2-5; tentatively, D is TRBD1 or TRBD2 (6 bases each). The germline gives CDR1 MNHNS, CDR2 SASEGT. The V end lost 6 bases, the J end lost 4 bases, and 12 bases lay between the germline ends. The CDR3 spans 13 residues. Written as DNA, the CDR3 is TGTGCCAGCAGCCTGAGGGGGGCAGAGACCCAGTACTTC. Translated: CASSLRGAETQYF.

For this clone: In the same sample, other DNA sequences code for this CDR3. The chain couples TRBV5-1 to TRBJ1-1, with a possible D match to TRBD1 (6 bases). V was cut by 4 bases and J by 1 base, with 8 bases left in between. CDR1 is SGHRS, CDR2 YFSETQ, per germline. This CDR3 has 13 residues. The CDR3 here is CASSHRENTEAFF. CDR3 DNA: TGCGCCAGCAGCCACAGGGAGAACACTGAAGCTTTCTTT. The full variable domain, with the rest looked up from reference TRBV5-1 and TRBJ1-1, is KAGVTQTPRYLIKTRGQQVTLSCSPISGHRSVSWYQQTPGQGLQFLFEYFSETQRNKGNFPGRFSGRQFSNSRSEMNVSTLELGDSALYLCASSHRENTEAFFGQGTRLTVV.

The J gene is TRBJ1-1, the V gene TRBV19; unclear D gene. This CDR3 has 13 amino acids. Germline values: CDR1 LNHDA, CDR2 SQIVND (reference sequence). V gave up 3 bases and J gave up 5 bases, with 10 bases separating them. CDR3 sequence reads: CASSIPSVTEAFF. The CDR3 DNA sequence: TGTGCCAGTAGTATCCCCAGTGTTACTGAAGCTTTCTTT.

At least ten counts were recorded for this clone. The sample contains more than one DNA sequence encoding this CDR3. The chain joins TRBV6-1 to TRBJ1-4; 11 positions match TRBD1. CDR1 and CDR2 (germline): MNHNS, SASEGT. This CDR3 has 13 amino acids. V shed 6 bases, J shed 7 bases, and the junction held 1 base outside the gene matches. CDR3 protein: CASRGTGGEKLFF. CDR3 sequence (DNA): TGTGCCAGCAGAGGGACAGGGGGTGAAAAACTGTTTTTT.

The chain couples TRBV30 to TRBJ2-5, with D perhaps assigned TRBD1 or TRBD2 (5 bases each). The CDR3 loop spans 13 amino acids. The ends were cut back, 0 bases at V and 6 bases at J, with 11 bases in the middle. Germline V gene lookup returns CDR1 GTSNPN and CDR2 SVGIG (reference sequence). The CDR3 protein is CAWSVERGQTQYF. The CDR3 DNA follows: TGTGCCTGGAGTGTAGAACGGGGCCAGACCCAGTACTTC.

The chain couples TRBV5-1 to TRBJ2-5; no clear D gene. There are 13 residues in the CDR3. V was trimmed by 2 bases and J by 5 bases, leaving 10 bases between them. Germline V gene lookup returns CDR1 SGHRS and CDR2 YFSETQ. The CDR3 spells CASSLLGWETQYF. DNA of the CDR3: TGCGCCAGCAGCTTATTGGGGTGGGAGACCCAGTACTTC.

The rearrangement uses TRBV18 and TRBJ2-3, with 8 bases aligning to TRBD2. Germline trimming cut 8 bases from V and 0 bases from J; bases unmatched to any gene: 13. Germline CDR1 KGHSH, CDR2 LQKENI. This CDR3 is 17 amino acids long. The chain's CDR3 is CASANQALAGSTDTQYF. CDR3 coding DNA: TGTGCCAGCGCAAACCAAGCCCTAGCGGGTAGCACAGATACGCAGTATTTT.

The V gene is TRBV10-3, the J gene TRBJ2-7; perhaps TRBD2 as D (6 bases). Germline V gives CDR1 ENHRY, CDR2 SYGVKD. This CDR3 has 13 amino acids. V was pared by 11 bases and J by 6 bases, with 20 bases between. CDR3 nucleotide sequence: TGTGCCGCAGCCGAGGGACTCCGAGCCGAGCAGTACTTC. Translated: CAAAEGLRAEQYF.

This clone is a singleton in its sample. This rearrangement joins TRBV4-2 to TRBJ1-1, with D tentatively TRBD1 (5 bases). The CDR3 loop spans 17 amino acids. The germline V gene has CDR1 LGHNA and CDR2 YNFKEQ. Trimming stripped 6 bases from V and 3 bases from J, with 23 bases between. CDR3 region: CASRSTVSGSGDTEAFF. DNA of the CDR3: TGTGCCAGCAGGTCAACGGTATCGGGCTCGGGGGACACTGAAGCTTTCTTT.

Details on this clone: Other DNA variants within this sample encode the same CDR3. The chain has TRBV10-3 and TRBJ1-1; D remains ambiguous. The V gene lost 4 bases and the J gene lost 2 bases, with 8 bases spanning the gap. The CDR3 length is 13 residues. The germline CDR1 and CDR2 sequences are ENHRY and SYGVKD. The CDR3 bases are TGTGCCATCAGTGGGCAGGAAAACACTGAAGCTTTCTTT. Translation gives CAISGQENTEAFF.

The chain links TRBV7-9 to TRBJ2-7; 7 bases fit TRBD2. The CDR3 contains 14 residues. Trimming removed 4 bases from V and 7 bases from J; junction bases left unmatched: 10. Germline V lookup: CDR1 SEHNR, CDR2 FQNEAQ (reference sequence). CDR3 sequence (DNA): TGTGCCAGCAGCTATCTAGCGGCCGGATGGGAGCAGTACTTC. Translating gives CASSYLAAGWEQYF.

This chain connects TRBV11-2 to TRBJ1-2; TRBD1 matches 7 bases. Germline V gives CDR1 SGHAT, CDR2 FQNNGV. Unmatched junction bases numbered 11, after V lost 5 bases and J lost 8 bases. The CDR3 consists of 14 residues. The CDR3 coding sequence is TGTGCCAGCAGCCCGGAAGGACAGGCGCGAGGCTACACCTTC. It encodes CASSPEGQARGYTF.

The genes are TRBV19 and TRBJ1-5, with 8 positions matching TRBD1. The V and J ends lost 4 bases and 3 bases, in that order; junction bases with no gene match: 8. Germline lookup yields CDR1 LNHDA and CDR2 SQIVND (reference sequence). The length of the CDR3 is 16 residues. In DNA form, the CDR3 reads TGTGCCAGTAGTACCGGGACAGGAGCCTTCAATCAGCCCCAGCATTTT. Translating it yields CASSTGTGAFNQPQHF.

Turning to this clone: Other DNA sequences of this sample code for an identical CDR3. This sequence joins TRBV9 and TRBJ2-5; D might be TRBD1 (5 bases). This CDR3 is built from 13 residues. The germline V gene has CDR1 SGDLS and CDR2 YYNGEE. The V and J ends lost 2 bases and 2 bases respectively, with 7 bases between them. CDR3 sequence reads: CASSVSGQETQYF. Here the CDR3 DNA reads TGTGCCAGCAGCGTTTCAGGGCAAGAGACCCAGTACTTC.

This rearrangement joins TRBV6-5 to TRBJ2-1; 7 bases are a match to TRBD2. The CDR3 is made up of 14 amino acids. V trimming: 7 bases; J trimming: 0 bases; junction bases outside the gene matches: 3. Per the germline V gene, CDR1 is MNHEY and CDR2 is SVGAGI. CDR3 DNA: TGTGCCAGCAAACTAGCGACCTCCTACAATGAGCAGTTCTTC. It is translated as CASKLATSYNEQFF.

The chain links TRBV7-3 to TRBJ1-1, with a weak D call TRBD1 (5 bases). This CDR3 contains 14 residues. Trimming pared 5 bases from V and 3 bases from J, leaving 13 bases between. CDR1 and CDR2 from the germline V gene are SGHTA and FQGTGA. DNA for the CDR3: TGTGCCAGCAGCCCGAACCCGGGGGACACTGAAGCTTTCTTT. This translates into CASSPNPGDTEAFF.